This T cell receptor (beta chain) was sequenced during a study of control samples from healthy donors and cancer patients. Sequenced by immunoSEQ multiplex PCR; TCRdb stores in-frame clones only, minus some. The sample holds 350,000 to 450,000 clones, roughly 90% seen once. The V end was cut by 3 bases, the J end by 3 bases, with 7 bases between. The CDR3 consists of 13 residues. Germline CDR1 SGHTA, CDR2 FQGNSA. The gene calls are TRBV7-2 and TRBJ2-3; a possible D gene is TRBD1 (6 bases). The specimen was PBMCs. The receptor was isolated from a middle-aged man with head and neck cancer. CDR3 protein: CASSFQGTDTQYF. The CDR3 DNA reads as TGTGCCAGCAGCTTTCAGGGGACAGATACGCAGTATTTT.